The rows below give T cell receptor beta chains drawn from one sample of a study of graft-versus-host responses after intestinal transplantation. TCRdb keeps only in-frame clones here, not all; method: immunoSEQ multiplex PCR. The sample contains around 15,000 clones, roughly 80% of which appear only once. This specimen was ileum tissue, taken approximately 450 days after intestinal transplant. The receptors come from a human patient who received an intestinal transplant, so some T cells may come from the graft donor. Both conserved end residues are part of each CDR3. Fields, in order: clone size, J gene, V gene, D gene, CDR3 DNA, CDR3 protein. A D gene is named only where the DNA matches it firmly. Part of the rows lack a size; the others show once, few, many or a class for expanded clones.

size: few
J: TRBJ2-1
V: TRBV7-9
D: TRBD2
DNA: TGTGCCAGCAGCACCTCGGGAGGGGGGACCTACAATGAGCAGTTCTTC
CDR3: CASSTSGGGTYNEQFF

size: few
J: TRBJ1-2
V: TRBV2
D: .
DNA: TGTGCCAGCAGTGTTCAGGGCTATGGCTACACCTTC
CDR3: CASSVQGYGYTF

size: .
J: TRBJ1-1
V: TRBV2
D: .
DNA: TGTGCCAGCAGGAGCCAACAGGTCCGGAACACTGAAGCTTTCTTT
CDR3: CASRSQQVRNTEAFF

size: .
J: TRBJ2-2
V: TRBV11-3
D: .
DNA: TGTGCCAGCAGCCCGAATTGGGGGGGCTGGGTCGGGGAGCTGTTTTTT
CDR3: CASSPNWGGWVGELFF

size: .
J: TRBJ1-1
V: TRBV5-4
D: .
DNA: TGTGCCAGCAGCTTGGTTGGGGGTAACACTGAAGCTTTCTTT
CDR3: CASSLVGGNTEAFF

size: .
J: TRBJ2-2
V: TRBV9
D: .
DNA: TGTGCCAGCAGCGTAGCCGGTCTAGCACAATATACCGGGGAGCTGTTTTTT
CDR3: CASSVAGLAQYTGELFF

size: once
J: TRBJ2-7
V: TRBV6-1
D: TRBD2
DNA: TGTGCCAGCAGCCCGCGGGGGGGGCTCGAGCAGTACTTC
CDR3: CASSPRGGLEQYF

size: .
J: TRBJ1-1
V: TRBV6-5
D: .
DNA: TGTGCCAGCAGCCTACGGACTGGGTACACTGAAGCTTTCTTT
CDR3: CASSLRTGYTEAFF

size: .
J: TRBJ1-6
V: TRBV5-4
D: .
DNA: TGTGCCAGCAGCCCGGCCAGGGGTTCACCCCTCCACTTT
CDR3: CASSPARGSPLHF

size: .
J: TRBJ2-3
V: TRBV4-2
D: .
DNA: TGTGCCAGCAGCCAAAGCGGAGGGGGCAGGACAGATACGCAGTATTTT
CDR3: CASSQSGGGRTDTQYF

size: .
J: TRBJ2-3
V: TRBV30
D: TRBD2
DNA: TGTGCCTGGAGGGGACTAGCGGACGATACGCAGTATTTT
CDR3: CAWRGLADDTQYF

size: .
J: TRBJ1-4
V: TRBV5-1
D: TRBD1
DNA: TGCGCCAGCAGCGCCCCCGGGACAGGGGTTGAAAAACTGTTTTTT
CDR3: CASSAPGTGVEKLFF

size: once
J: TRBJ1-2
V: TRBV6-1
D: .
DNA: TGTGCCAGCAGTAAGACAGAATCCTTTGGCTACACCTTC
CDR3: CASSKTESFGYTF

size: .
J: TRBJ2-2
V: TRBV10-3
D: .
DNA: TGTGCCACCTCCGGGACCCCCGTCACCGGGGAGCTGTTTTTT
CDR3: CATSGTPVTGELFF

size: .
J: TRBJ2-5
V: TRBV4-2
D: TRBD2
DNA: TGTGCCAGCAGCCAAGCTAGCGGGGGGGCTTGGGAGACCCAGTACTTC
CDR3: CASSQASGGAWETQYF

size: .
J: TRBJ1-1
V: TRBV5-1
D: TRBD1
DNA: TGCGCCAGCAGCCCGACAGGGGCTCTCACTGAAGCTTTCTTT
CDR3: CASSPTGALTEAFF

size: .
J: TRBJ2-2
V: TRBV2
D: .
DNA: TGTGCCAGCAGCGGTCCGACAGGTTACACCGGGGAGCTGTTTTTT
CDR3: CASSGPTGYTGELFF

size: .
J: TRBJ1-2
V: TRBV11-2
D: .
DNA: TGTGCCAGCAGTCCACAGGCTAACTATGGCTACACCTTC
CDR3: CASSPQANYGYTF

size: .
J: TRBJ1-5
V: TRBV6-1
D: .
DNA: TGTGCCAGCAGTGACCGTGTCAGGGAGAGCAATCAGCCCCAGCATTTT
CDR3: CASSDRVRESNQPQHF

size: .
J: TRBJ1-1
V: TRBV18
D: TRBD1
DNA: TGTGCCAGCTCACCACGGGACAGAGAGAACACTGAAGCTTTCTTT
CDR3: CASSPRDRENTEAFF

size: .
J: TRBJ2-1
V: TRBV19
D: TRBD1
DNA: TGTGCCAGTAGTGGCCCGGGACAGGGGGCCCACAATGAGCAGTTCTTC
CDR3: CASSGPGQGAHNEQFF

size: .
J: TRBJ1-1
V: TRBV12-5
D: .
DNA: TGTGCTAGTGGCCAACAGAAGAACACTGAAGCTTTCTTT
CDR3: CASGQQKNTEAFF

size: .
J: TRBJ2-7
V: TRBV7-7
D: .
DNA: TGTGCCAGCAGCCTAGCCCAACTGGGTGGCGAGCAGTACTTC
CDR3: CASSLAQLGGEQYF

size: few
J: TRBJ2-7
V: TRBV6-1
D: .
DNA: TGTGCCAGCAGTGGATATCTGTTAGAGCAGTACTTC
CDR3: CASSGYLLEQYF

size: .
J: TRBJ2-5
V: TRBV11-2
D: .
DNA: TGTGCCAGCAGCCCTAGGGGGGGCGGGACCCAGTACTTC
CDR3: CASSPRGGGTQYF

size: .
J: TRBJ2-7
V: TRBV6-6
D: .
DNA: TGTGCCAGCAAACAGGGGACTGCCTCCTACGAGCAGTACTTC
CDR3: CASKQGTASYEQYF

size: few
J: TRBJ2-2
V: TRBV9
D: .
DNA: TGTGCCAGCAGCCCCCGGGCCGGGGAGCTGTTTTTT
CDR3: CASSPRAGELFF

size: .
J: TRBJ2-7
V: TRBV6-6
D: .
DNA: TGTGCCAGCAGTTACAAGGTTGAGGCTGGCGAGCAGTACTTC
CDR3: CASSYKVEAGEQYF

size: .
J: TRBJ1-1
V: TRBV5-8
D: .
DNA: TGTGCCAGCAGCCCGGGAGGTGGCGCGAACACTGAAGCTTTCTTT
CDR3: CASSPGGGANTEAFF

size: .
J: TRBJ1-2
V: TRBV10-3
D: TRBD1
DNA: TGTGCCGTAGGGACCTACAGGGGGCTCACTGGATGGTATGGCTACACCTTC
CDR3: CAVGTYRGLTGWYGYTF

size: .
J: TRBJ2-2
V: TRBV5-1
D: .
DNA: TGCGCCAGCAGCTATGAACAGGTTCTCTGGGCCGGGGAGCTGTTTTTT
CDR3: CASSYEQVLWAGELFF

size: .
J: TRBJ2-5
V: TRBV6-5
D: .
DNA: TGTGCCAGCAGTTACGGGGAGACCCAGTACTTC
CDR3: CASSYGETQYF

size: .
J: TRBJ2-7
V: TRBV14
D: .
DNA: TGTGCCAGCAGCCAAGGACTCCCCCCAATGTACGAGCAGTACTTC
CDR3: CASSQGLPPMYEQYF

size: .
J: TRBJ2-5
V: TRBV4-1
D: .
DNA: TGCGCCAGCAGCCCGCTGGGGCTTGGAGAGCAGTACTTC
CDR3: CASSPLGLGEQYF

size: .
J: TRBJ2-3
V: TRBV11-3
D: TRBD2
DNA: TGTGCCAGCAGCCCCCGAGGGGGTAGCGGGGGCACAGATACGCAGTATTTT
CDR3: CASSPRGGSGGTDTQYF

size: .
J: TRBJ1-4
V: TRBV2
D: .
DNA: TGTGCCAGCAGCCCCGTGGCAACTAATGAAAAACTGTTTTTT
CDR3: CASSPVATNEKLFF

size: .
J: TRBJ2-1
V: TRBV5-6
D: .
DNA: TGTGCCAGCAGCCGGACCTACAATGAGCAGTTCTTC
CDR3: CASSRTYNEQFF

size: .
J: TRBJ1-5
V: TRBV19
D: .
DNA: TGTGCCAGTAGTATAGTGGTGGTTAGCAATCAGCCCCAGCATTTT
CDR3: CASSIVVVSNQPQHF

size: once
J: TRBJ2-2
V: TRBV7-2
D: TRBD2
DNA: TGTGCCAGCAGCTTGTCGGCGGGGGACACCGGGGAGCTGTTTTTT
CDR3: CASSLSAGDTGELFF

size: .
J: TRBJ2-7
V: TRBV5-4
D: .
DNA: TGTGCCAGCAGCTTGACACAGAACTCCTACGAGCAGTACTTC
CDR3: CASSLTQNSYEQYF

size: .
J: TRBJ1-2
V: TRBV7-6
D: .
DNA: TGTGCCAGCAGCTTGGAGGCGAATCCACGAGCTAACTATGGCTACACCTTC
CDR3: CASSLEANPRANYGYTF

size: once
J: TRBJ1-2
V: TRBV5-6
D: .
DNA: TGTGCCAGCAGCTTGGAGAGGGTATCGGGTGGCTACACCTTC
CDR3: CASSLERVSGGYTF

size: .
J: TRBJ2-5
V: TRBV27
D: .
DNA: TGTGCCAGCAGTTTGGAGGGGAGGCCCCAAGAGACCCAGTACTTC
CDR3: CASSLEGRPQETQYF

size: .
J: TRBJ2-7
V: TRBV28
D: .
DNA: TGTGCCGGTTCCGGGGGCGGTTACGAGCAGTACTTC
CDR3: CAGSGGGYEQYF

size: .
J: TRBJ1-5
V: TRBV27
D: .
DNA: TGTGCCAGCAGCTTAAATAACAGGGTCGGCACAAATCAGCCCCAGCATTTT
CDR3: CASSLNNRVGTNQPQHF

size: few
J: TRBJ1-1
V: TRBV18
D: .
DNA: TGTGCCAGCTCTCAGACCGGGCAGCGGGACACTGAAGCTTTCTTT
CDR3: CASSQTGQRDTEAFF

size: .
J: TRBJ1-6
V: TRBV6-5
D: .
DNA: TGTGCCAGCAGTGAAGAGAGAGAATCACCCCTCCACTTT
CDR3: CASSEERESPLHF

size: .
J: TRBJ2-7
V: TRBV7-2
D: .
DNA: TGTGCCAGCAGCTTAGGGTGGGGCTCCTACGAGCAGTACTTC
CDR3: CASSLGWGSYEQYF

size: .
J: TRBJ2-7
V: TRBV29-1
D: TRBD1
DNA: TGCAGCGTTGGGACAGGGACCTACGAGCAGTACTTC
CDR3: CSVGTGTYEQYF